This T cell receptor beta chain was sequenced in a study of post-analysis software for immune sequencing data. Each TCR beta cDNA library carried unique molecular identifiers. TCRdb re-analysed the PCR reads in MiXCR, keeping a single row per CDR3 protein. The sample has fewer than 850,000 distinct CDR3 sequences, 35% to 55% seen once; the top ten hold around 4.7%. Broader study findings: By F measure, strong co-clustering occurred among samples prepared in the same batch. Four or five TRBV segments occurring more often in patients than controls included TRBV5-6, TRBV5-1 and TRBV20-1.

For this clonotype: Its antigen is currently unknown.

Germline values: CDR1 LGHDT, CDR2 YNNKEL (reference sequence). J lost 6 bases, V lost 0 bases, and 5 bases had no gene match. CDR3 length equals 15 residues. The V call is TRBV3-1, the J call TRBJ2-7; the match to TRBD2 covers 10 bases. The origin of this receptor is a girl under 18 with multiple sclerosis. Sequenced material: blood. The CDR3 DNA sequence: TGTGCCAGCAGCCAAGATACTAGCGGGATCAGCGAGCAGTACTTC. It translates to CASSQDTSGISEQYF.